This TCR beta chain was identified in a study of cytomegalovirus exposure and HLA in healthy donors. Background on the study: An earlier analysis found 110 million or so unique TCR beta sequences from around 180 million T cells.

There are 15 residues in the CDR3. The V gene's germline CDR1 is SNHLY and CDR2 FYNNEI. V lost 6 bases and J 2 bases, leaving 16 bases between the germline ends. A remark on this clone: Its antigen is not identified.

Both 60 Vbeta primers and 13 Jbeta primers went into the PCR. The method was immunoSEQ multiplex PCR; TCRdb's version includes in-frame clones alone and lacks a portion of them. Seen here are some 150,000 clones, around three fifths observed once, and the top ten hold about 3%. The study, taken as a whole, reports: Further analysis was carried out later, and it showed several of the most significant clusters appearing linked to common viral pathogens.

Sequenced sample: PBMCs. The TCR sequence derives from a woman in her twenties or thirties in good health and CMV-seropositive. The V and J genes are TRBV2 and TRBJ1-1; D perhaps matches TRBD1 (5 bases). The CDR3 reads CASRREGLENTEAFF. The CDR3, as DNA: TGTGCCAGCAGAAGGGAGGGACTCGAAAACACTGAAGCTTTCTTT.